The entry that follows covers one T cell receptor beta chain sequence. Its antigen is currently unknown. Libraries were made from TCR beta cDNA, and they carried unique molecular identifiers. Each CDR3 protein gets one entry after TCRdb re-called the PCR reads with MiXCR. The sample comprises roughly 800,000 distinct CDR3 sequences, around 45% of which are singletons, and roughly 4.4% rests with the top ten. V trimming: 8 bases; J trimming: 4 bases; junction bases outside the gene matches: 11. This CDR3 is 14 amino acids long. The V gene's germline CDR1 is SQVTM and CDR2 ANQGSEA. This entry belongs to a study of post-analysis software for immune sequencing data. About the research overall: Disease trajectories encompassed relapsing-remitting, secondary progressive and progressive-relapsing multiple sclerosis. Study-level results: Compared with controls, patients had more of about 5 TRBV segments, including TRBV5-6, TRBV5-1 and TRBV20-1. Same-batch preparations were strongly co-clustered by F measure. Multiple sclerosis patients showed significantly lower normalized Chao1 diversity than controls did.

This chain uses TRBV29-1 with TRBJ2-1, with TRBD2 matching 7 bases. Sequenced input: blood. This clonotype was obtained from a girl aged 10 to 17 with multiple sclerosis. The CDR3 coding sequence is TGCAGCACCCGAGGGGAGCGGGGTTACAATGAGCAGTTCTTC. Protein product: CSTRGERGYNEQFF.